One sample yielded the 15 T cell receptor beta chains listed below, sequenced in a study of cytomegalovirus exposure and HLA in healthy donors. PCR employed 60 Vbeta and 13 Jbeta primers. Clones were sequenced by immunoSEQ multiplex PCR, and TCRdb holds only the in-frame ones, with some missing. The sample lists approximately 190,000 clones, approximately 78% occurring once. Sequenced: PBMCs. These receptors were collected from a woman in her twenties or thirties in good health and CMV-seropositive.

This rearrangement joins TRBV19 to TRBJ2-3; possible D gene TRBD1, 6 bases. From germline, CDR1 is LNHDA and CDR2 SQIVND (reference sequence). This CDR3 is 15 amino acids long. With 5 bases removed from V and 0 bases from J, the gap between germline ends came to 12 bases. For the CDR3, the DNA is TGTGCCAGTAGTTCCAACAGGGAGAGCACAGATACGCAGTATTTT. Residues: CASSSNRESTDTQYF.

J is TRBJ2-1 and V is TRBV27; perhaps TRBD1 as D (6 bases). The CDR3 spans 15 residues. Trimming shortened V by 7 bases and J by 5 bases, and 18 bases separated the two germline ends. Per germline, CDR1 MNHEY and CDR2 SMNVEV (reference sequence). This CDR3 reads CASTQMGRDNNEQFF. The CDR3 region has the DNA TGTGCCAGCACCCAAATGGGACGGGACAACAATGAGCAGTTCTTC.

The chain carries TRBV28 and TRBJ2-1; D possibly corresponds to TRBD2 (7 bases). The CDR3 has 14 amino acids. Germline CDR1 MDHEN, CDR2 SYDVKM. Between the trimmed V and J ends, which lost 7 bases and 5 bases, there was a span of 15 bases. The CDR3 region has the DNA TGTGCCAGCACTCGACGGGGGGCCAACAATGAGCAGTTCTTC. It specifies CASTRRGANNEQFF. The variable domain in full, with the rest retrieved from reference TRBV28 and TRBJ2-1, is DVKVTQSSRYLVKRTGEKVFLECVQDMDHENMFWYRQDPGLGLRLIYFSYDVKMKEKGDIPEGYSVSREKKERFSLILESASTNQTSMYLCASTRRGANNEQFFGPGTRLTVL.

The V and J genes are TRBV5-1 and TRBJ2-6; D gene ambiguous. Germline V gives CDR1 SGHRS, CDR2 YFSETQ. V shed 4 bases and J shed 2 bases, with 19 bases lying between them. The CDR3 sequence is 18 residues long. The CDR3 reads CASSLYGSQFPGANVLTF. DNA of the CDR3: TGCGCCAGCAGCCTTTACGGGTCCCAGTTTCCTGGGGCCAACGTCCTGACTTTC.

This chain joins TRBV7-8 and TRBJ2-3; 7 bases align to TRBD2. Trimming took 5 bases from V and 6 from J; bases not matched to a gene: 14. This CDR3 is built from 16 residues. The V gene's germline CDR1 is SGHVS and CDR2 FQNEAQ. CDR3 coding DNA: TGTGCCAGCAGCCAACGCCGGACTAGTAGAGGCGATACGCAGTATTTT. Its protein is CASSQRRTSRGDTQYF. The whole variable domain, filled in from reference TRBV7-8 and TRBJ2-3, reads GAGVSQSPRYKVAKRGQDVALRCDPISGHVSLFWYQQALGQGPEFLTYFQNEAQLDKSGLPSDRFFAERPEGSVSTLKIQRTQQEDSAVYLCASSQRRTSRGDTQYFGPGTRLTVL.

The chain employs TRBV11-3 and TRBJ2-7, with TRBD2 as a possible D gene (6 bases). The CDR3 runs 14 residues. Trimming shortened V by 1 base and J by 6 bases, and 13 bases separated the two germline ends. Germline V CDR1 and CDR2: SGHNT, YENEEA. The CDR3 coding sequence is TGTGCCAGCAGCTTAGGCCAGACTAGTATCGAGCAGTACTTC. It codes for CASSLGQTSIEQYF. Full variable domain (missing parts from reference TRBV11-3 and TRBJ2-7): EAGVVQSPRYKIIEKKQPVAFWCNPISGHNTLYWYLQNLGQGPELLIRYENEEAVDDSQLPKDRFSAERLKGVDSTLKIQPAELGDSAVYLCASSLGQTSIEQYFGPGTRLTVT.

The chain links TRBV5-1 to TRBJ2-2; D uncertain. This CDR3 region has 14 residues. Germline CDR1 SGHRS, CDR2 YFSETQ. V was trimmed by 2 bases and J by 2 bases, leaving 7 bases between them. CDR3 amino acids: CASSFDTNTGELFF. The CDR3 nucleotides read TGCGCCAGCAGCTTCGACACCAACACCGGGGAGCTGTTTTTT.

The chain joins TRBV13 to TRBJ2-7; 8 nucleotides line up with TRBD2. The CDR3 totals 15 residues. CDR1 is PRHDT, CDR2 FYEKMQ, per germline (reference sequence). J gave up 3 bases and V 5 bases, and 9 bases lay outside the gene matches. CDR3 sequence reads: CASSKTAGEVYEQYF. CDR3 in DNA: TGTGCCAGCAGCAAAACAGCGGGAGAGGTCTACGAGCAGTACTTC.

The chain has TRBV28 and TRBJ2-1; 10 bases are a match to TRBD1. V lost 10 bases to trimming and J lost 9 bases; unmatched junction nucleotides: 9. Germline V gene sequence: CDR1 MDHEN, CDR2 SYDVKM. The CDR3 extends over 13 amino acids. The CDR3 loop reads CATRRQGASEQFF. CDR3 coding DNA: TGTGCCACCCGAAGACAGGGGGCAAGTGAGCAGTTCTTC.

This rearrangement joins TRBV5-3 to TRBJ2-1, with 15 positions matching TRBD2. TRBV5-3 is identified as an open reading frame with a role that is uncertain. The V and J ends lost 1 base and 0 bases, in that order; junction bases with no gene match: 11. This CDR3 contains 21 residues. The DNA for the CDR3 is TGTGCCAGAAGCTTGTCCTCCTCCGGGACTAGCGGGGGGAGCTCCTACAATGAGCAGTTCTTC. It codes for CARSLSSSGTSGGSSYNEQFF.

Worth noting for this clone: One end of the junction varies from germline; a read error may be responsible. This chain links TRBV13 with TRBJ1-1; D is ambiguous. Germline CDR1 and CDR2: PRHDT and FYEKMQ (reference sequence). This CDR3 is built from 16 residues. Here the CDR3 reads CASSLGVGAGWTEAFF. Here the CDR3 DNA reads TGTGCCAGCAGCCTAGGCGTGGGCGCAGGTTGGACTGAAGCTTTCTTT.

This clone was seen only once. The chain is built from TRBV27 and TRBJ2-7, with TRBD1 identical over 8 bases. This CDR3 spans 14 amino acids. Germline V gene data show CDR1 as MNHEY and CDR2 as SMNVEV (reference sequence). The V and J ends lost 6 bases and 0 bases, in that order; junction bases with no gene match: 4. The CDR3 sequence: CASRPTGGSYEQYF. The CDR3 DNA reads TGTGCCAGCAGACCCACAGGGGGCTCCTACGAGCAGTACTTC.

The chain combines TRBV29-1 with TRBJ1-1; 10 bases agree with TRBD1. Trimming at V came to 7 bases and at J to 3 bases, leaving 2 bases not matched to a gene. This CDR3 has 12 amino acids. Germline CDR1 is SQVTM and CDR2 is ANQGSEA. The CDR3 here is CSGDRGDTEAFF. CDR3 DNA sequence: TGCAGCGGGGACAGGGGAGACACTGAAGCTTTCTTT. The variable domain in full, completed from reference TRBV29-1 and TRBJ1-1, reads SAVISQKPSRDICQRGTSLTIQCQVDSQVTMMFWYRQQPGQSLTLIATANQGSEATYESGFVIDKFPISRPNLTFSTLTVSNMSPEDSSIYLCSGDRGDTEAFFGQGTRLTVV.

The chain is built from TRBV2 and TRBJ2-2; 8 positions agree with TRBD1. J gave up 4 bases and V 5 bases, and 6 bases lay outside the gene matches. There are 15 residues in the CDR3. Germline V gene lookup returns CDR1 SNHLY and CDR2 FYNNEI. CDR3 nucleotides: TGTGCCAGCAGTATGGACAGGGCTAGCACCGGGGAGCTGTTTTTT. It translates to CASSMDRASTGELFF.

J is TRBJ2-7 and V is TRBV28; TRBD1 aligns across 7 bases. The CDR3 extends over 13 amino acids. CDR1 MDHEN and CDR2 SYDVKM come from the germline V gene. The V gene end was trimmed by 6 bases and the J gene end by 6 bases; junction bases not matched to a gene: 8. CDR3 coding DNA: TGTGCCAGCAGCCCACAGGGGTTAGGCGAGCAGTACTTC. It specifies CASSPQGLGEQYF.